This T cell receptor (beta chain) was identified in a study of T cell changes during pregnancy in multiple sclerosis. Profiling relied on immunoSEQ multiplex PCR, and the TCRdb table lists in-frame clones only, not all of them. The sample contains about 80,000 clones, approximately 90% of which appear only once. Trimming cost V 3 bases and J 2 bases, with 11 bases left between them. The CDR3 covers 15 residues. In germline, CDR1 is MNHEY, CDR2 SMNVEV (reference sequence). This chain links TRBV27 with TRBJ1-5, with D possibly TRBD1 on 5 matching bases. The receptor was isolated from a female donor with multiple sclerosis, enrolled in a pregnancy study. Here the sequenced sample was peripheral blood, taken before pregnancy. The CDR3 DNA is TGTGCCAGCAGTTTCTCCCCGGGGGGCAATCAGCCCCAGCATTTT. This gives the protein CASSFSPGGNQPQHF.